A single sample is the source of the 2 T cell receptor beta chains below, sequenced in a study of blood T cell repertoires in COVID-19. Only in-frame clones appear in the TCRdb table, and some are missing; sequencing was by immunoSEQ multiplex PCR. The sample lists just over 80,000 clones, roughly 90% occurring once. Input material: PBMCs or T cells enriched from blood (not recorded which). These receptors were taken from a woman aged 45 to 65 with acute COVID-19.

This clone turned up a few times. The chain uses TRBV7-9 and TRBJ1-2, with no clear D. CDR3 length: 13 residues. Germline V gene data show CDR1 as SEHNR and CDR2 as FQNEAQ (reference sequence). The germline V and J ends were trimmed by 7 bases and 0 bases, with 9 bases remaining between them. The CDR3 nucleotides read TGTGCCAGCACAATCGGAGCTAACTATGGCTACACCTTC. It is translated as CASTIGANYGYTF.

The rearrangement joins TRBV6-5 to TRBJ2-7; 13 nucleotides agree with TRBD2. This CDR3 has 16 amino acids. Looked up from germline, CDR1 is MNHEY and CDR2 is SVGAGI. J lost 3 bases, V lost 2 bases, and 4 bases had no gene match. The DNA for the CDR3 is TGTGCCAGCAGTTACCAACGACTAGCGGGAGGCTACGAGCAGTACTTC. Protein product: CASSYQRLAGGYEQYF.